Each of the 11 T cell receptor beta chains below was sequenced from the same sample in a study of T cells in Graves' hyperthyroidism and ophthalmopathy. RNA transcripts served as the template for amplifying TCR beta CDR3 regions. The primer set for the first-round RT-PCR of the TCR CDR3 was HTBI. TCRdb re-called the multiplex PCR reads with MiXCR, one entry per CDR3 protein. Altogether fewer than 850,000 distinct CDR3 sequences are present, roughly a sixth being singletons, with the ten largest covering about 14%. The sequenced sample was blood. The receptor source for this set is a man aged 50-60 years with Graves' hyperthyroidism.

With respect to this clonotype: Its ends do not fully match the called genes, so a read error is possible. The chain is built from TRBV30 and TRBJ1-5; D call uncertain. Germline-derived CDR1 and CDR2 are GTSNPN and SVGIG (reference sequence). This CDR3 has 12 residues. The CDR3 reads CGWRAGNQPQHF. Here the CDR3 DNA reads TGTGGCTGGAGGGCGGGCAATCAGCCCCAGCATTTT.

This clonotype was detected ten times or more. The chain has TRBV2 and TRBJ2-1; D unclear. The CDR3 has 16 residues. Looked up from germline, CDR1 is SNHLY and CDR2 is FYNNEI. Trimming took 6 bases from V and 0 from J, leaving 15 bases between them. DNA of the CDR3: TGTGCCAGCAGCGAGACTTTATCGAGCTCCTACAATGAGCAGTTCTTC. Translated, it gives CASSETLSSSYNEQFF.

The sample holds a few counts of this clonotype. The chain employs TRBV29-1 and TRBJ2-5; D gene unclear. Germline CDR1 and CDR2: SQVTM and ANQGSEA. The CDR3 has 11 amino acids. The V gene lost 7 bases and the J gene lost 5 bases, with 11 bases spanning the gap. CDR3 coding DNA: TGCAGCGGATATCTAGGCGAGACCCAGTACTTC. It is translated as CSGYLGETQYF.

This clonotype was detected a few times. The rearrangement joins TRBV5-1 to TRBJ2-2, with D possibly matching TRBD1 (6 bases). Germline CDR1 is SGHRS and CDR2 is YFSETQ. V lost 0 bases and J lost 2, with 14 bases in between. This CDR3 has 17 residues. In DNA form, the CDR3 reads TGCGCCAGCAGCTTGGGTAGTCAGGGGACAAACACCGGGGAGCTGTTTTTT. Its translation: CASSLGSQGTNTGELFF.

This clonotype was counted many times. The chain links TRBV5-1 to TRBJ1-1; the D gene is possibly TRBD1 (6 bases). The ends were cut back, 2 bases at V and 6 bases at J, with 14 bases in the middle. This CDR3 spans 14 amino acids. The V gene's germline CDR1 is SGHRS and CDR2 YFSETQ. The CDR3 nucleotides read TGCGCCAGCAGCTTTGGGGGGGGGCAGCCTGAAGCTTTCTTT. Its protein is CASSFGGGQPEAFF.

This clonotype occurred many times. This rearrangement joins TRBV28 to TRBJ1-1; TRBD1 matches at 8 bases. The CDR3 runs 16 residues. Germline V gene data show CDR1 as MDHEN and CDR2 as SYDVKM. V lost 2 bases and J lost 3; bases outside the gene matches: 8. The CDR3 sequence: CASSLPTQGAHTEAFF. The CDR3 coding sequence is TGTGCCAGCAGTTTACCCACTCAGGGGGCGCACACTGAAGCTTTCTTT.

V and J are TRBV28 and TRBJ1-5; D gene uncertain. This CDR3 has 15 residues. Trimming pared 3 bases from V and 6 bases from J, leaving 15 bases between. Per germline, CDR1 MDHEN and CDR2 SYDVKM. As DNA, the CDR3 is TGTGCCAGCAGTTTCCTCCGGGTACAAGCTCAGCCCCAGCATTTT. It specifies CASSFLRVQAQPQHF.

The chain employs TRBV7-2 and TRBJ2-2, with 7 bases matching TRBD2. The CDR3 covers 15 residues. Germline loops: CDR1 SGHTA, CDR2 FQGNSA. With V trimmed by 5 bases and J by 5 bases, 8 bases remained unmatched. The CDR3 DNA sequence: TGTGCCAGCAGCCTCCTGAGCGGGGCTACCGGGGAGCTGTTTTTT. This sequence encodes CASSLLSGATGELFF.

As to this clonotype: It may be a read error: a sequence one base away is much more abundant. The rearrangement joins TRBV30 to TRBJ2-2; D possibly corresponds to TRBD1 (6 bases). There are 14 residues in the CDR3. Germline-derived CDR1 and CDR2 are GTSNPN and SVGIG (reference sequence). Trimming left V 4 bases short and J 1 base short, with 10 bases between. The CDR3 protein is CAWTDRLNTGELFF. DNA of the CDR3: TGTGCCTGGACGGACAGATTGAACACCGGGGAGCTGTTTTTT.

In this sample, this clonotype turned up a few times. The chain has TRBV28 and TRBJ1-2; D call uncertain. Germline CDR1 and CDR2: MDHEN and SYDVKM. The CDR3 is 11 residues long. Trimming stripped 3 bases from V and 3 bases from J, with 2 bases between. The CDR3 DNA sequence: TGTGCCAGCAGTTTCGACTATGGCTACACCTTC. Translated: CASSFDYGYTF.

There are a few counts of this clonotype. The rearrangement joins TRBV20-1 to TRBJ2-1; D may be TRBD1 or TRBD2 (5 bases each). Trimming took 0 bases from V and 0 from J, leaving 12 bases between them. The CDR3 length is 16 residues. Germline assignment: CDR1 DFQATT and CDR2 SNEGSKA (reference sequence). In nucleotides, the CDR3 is TGCAGTGCTAGAGATCCAGGGACCAGCTCCTACAATGAGCAGTTCTTC. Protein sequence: CSARDPGTSSYNEQFF.